The T cell receptor beta chain under discussion was sequenced for a study of long-term antiretroviral therapy in people with HIV. Study-wide findings and caveats: Viral resistance, ART adherence and therapy changes all lacked available data.

Treatment for every participant with HIV took place in the United States. An immunoSEQ assay, version v3.0, was performed at survey level. Here immunoSEQ multiplex PCR was the method, and the copy in TCRdb shows in-frame clones only, minus some. The data contain about 40,000 clones, 85% of them singletons. In regard to this clone: Its antigen remains unidentified.

The source is a woman aged 45-59 years with HIV. Sample: unsorted PBMCs, taken 3.1 years after starting antiretroviral therapy.

The CDR3 protein is CASRPRVGLNTEAFF. CDR3 bases: TGTGCCAGCAGACCCAGGGTGGGGTTGAACACTGAAGCTTTCTTT. This rearrangement joins TRBV5-4 to TRBJ1-1, with a possible D match to TRBD1 (5 bases). The ends were cut back, 5 bases at V and 0 bases at J, with 14 bases in the middle. The CDR3 sequence is 15 residues long. The germline CDR1 and CDR2 sequences are SGHNT and YYREEE (reference sequence).